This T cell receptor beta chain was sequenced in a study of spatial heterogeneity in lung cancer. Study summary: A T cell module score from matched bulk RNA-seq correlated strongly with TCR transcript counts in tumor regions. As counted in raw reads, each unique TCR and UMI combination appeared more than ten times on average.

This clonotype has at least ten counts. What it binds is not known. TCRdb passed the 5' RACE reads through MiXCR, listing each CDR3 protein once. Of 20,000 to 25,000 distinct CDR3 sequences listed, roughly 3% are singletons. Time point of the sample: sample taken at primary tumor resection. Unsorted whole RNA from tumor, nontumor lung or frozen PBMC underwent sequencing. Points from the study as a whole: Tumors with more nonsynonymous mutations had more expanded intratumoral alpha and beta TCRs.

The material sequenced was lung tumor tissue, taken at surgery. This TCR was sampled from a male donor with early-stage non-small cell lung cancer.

CDR3 in amino acids: CASGQRSYEQYF. CDR3 DNA: TGTGCCAGCGGACAGCGGTCCTACGAGCAGTACTTC. The chain is built from TRBV6-5 and TRBJ2-7; the D gene is possibly TRBD1 (6 bases). The CDR3 totals 12 residues. Germline values: CDR1 MNHEY, CDR2 SVGAGI. V was pared by 8 bases and J by 1 base, with 9 bases between.